This TCR beta chain was sequenced in a study of shared clonotypes between healthy human individuals. Positively selected for CCR7, the CD45RO-negative cells used as naive CD8 cells excluded terminally differentiated effector memory CD45RA+ cells. The germline V gene encodes CDR1 LGHNA and CDR2 YSLEER. V shed 1 base, J shed 0 bases, and the junction held 13 bases outside the gene matches. The CDR3 sequence is 19 residues long. This clone was detected only once. Its antigen is undetermined. Sequencing was performed with immunoSEQ multiplex PCR; in TCRdb, only in-frame clones are kept and a portion is missing. The data show under 2,000,000 clones, approximately 94% seen once. The study's findings and limits: Represented genetic and exposure-history diversity was restricted by having few donors. In contrast to clonotypes shared by all four donors, non-shared clonotypes had lower generation probabilities.

The material sequenced was naive CD8+ T cells sorted from blood. The chain links TRBV4-3 to TRBJ2-7, with TRBD1 identical over 9 bases. The sequence was obtained from a man younger than 30 in good health. CDR3 residues: CASSQAGTGFEASSYEQYF. The CDR3 DNA follows: TGCGCCAGCAGCCAAGCCGGGACAGGGTTTGAGGCGTCCTCCTACGAGCAGTACTTC.